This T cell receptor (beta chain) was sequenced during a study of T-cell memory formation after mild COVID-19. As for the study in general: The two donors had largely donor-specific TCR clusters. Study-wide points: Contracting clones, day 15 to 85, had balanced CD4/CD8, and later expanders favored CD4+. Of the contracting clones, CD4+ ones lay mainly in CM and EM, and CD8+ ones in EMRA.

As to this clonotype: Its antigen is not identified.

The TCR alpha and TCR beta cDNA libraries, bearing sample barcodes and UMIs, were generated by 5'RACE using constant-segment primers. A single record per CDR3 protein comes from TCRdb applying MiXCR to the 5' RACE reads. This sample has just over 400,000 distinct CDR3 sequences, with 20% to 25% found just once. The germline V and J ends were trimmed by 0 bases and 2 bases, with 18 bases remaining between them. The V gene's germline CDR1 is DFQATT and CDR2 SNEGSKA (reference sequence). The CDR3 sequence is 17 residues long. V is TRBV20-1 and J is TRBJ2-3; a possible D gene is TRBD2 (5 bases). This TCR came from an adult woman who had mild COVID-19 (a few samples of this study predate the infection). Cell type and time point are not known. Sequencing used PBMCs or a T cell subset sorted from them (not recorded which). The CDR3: CSARDLLVGRSTDTQYF. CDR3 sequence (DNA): TGCAGTGCTAGAGATTTACTAGTGGGGAGATCCACAGATACGCAGTATTTT.